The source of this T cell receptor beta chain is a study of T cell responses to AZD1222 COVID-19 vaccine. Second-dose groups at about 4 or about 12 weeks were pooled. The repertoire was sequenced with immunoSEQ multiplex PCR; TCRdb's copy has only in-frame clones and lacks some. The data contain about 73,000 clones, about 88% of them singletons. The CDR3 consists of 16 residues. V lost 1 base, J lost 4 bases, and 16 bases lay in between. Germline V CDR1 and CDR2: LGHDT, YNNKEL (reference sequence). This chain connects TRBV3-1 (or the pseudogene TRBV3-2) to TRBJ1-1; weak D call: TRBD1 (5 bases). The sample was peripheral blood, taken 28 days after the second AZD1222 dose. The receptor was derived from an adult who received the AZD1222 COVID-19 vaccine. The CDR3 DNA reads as TGTGCCAGCAGCCAAGTGGGGCAGGCGGGAGGCACTGAAGCTTTCTTT. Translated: CASSQVGQAGGTEAFF.